This is a list of T cell receptor beta chains from one sample in a study of cytomegalovirus exposure and HLA in healthy donors. Only in-frame clones appear in the TCRdb table, and some are missing; sequencing was by immunoSEQ multiplex PCR. The data hold 100,000 to 120,000 clones, with more than 90% observed a single time. The sequenced sample was PBMCs. Receptor source: a woman between 18 and 30 years old in good health and CMV-seronegative. The CDR3 runs from the conserved cysteine through the conserved F or W. The order of the fields is clone size, D gene, J gene, V gene, CDR3 DNA, CDR3 protein. D genes are given only for firm matches. Clone size, where shown, is once, few, many, or a class for clones that have expanded.

abundance: -; d_gene: -; j_gene: TRBJ2-3; v_gene: TRBV11-1; CDR3nt: TGTGCCAGCAGCCACAGATTCGGCACAGATACGCAGTATTTT; CDR3aa: CASSHRFGTDTQYF
abundance: once; d_gene: TRBD2; j_gene: TRBJ2-3; v_gene: TRBV7-2; CDR3nt: TGTGCCAGCAGCCCGGCGGGGGGGTACACAGATACGCAGTATTTT; CDR3aa: CASSPAGGYTDTQYF
abundance: -; d_gene: TRBD2; j_gene: TRBJ2-7; v_gene: TRBV28; CDR3nt: TGTGCCAGCAGTCCCCCGCGGGGGGGTTACTACGAGCAGTACTTC; CDR3aa: CASSPPRGGYYEQYF
abundance: -; d_gene: TRBD1; j_gene: TRBJ1-6; v_gene: TRBV27; CDR3nt: TGTGCCAGCAGTTTCTCCGGGACAGGGAGGTCACCCCTCCACTTT; CDR3aa: CASSFSGTGRSPLHF
abundance: -; d_gene: -; j_gene: TRBJ1-1; v_gene: TRBV4-2; CDR3nt: TGTGCCAGCAGCCAAGATCCCCCTCGGGAGAACACTGAAGCTTTCTTT; CDR3aa: CASSQDPPRENTEAFF
abundance: -; d_gene: TRBD2; j_gene: TRBJ2-3; v_gene: TRBV7-3; CDR3nt: TGTGCCAGCAGCTTATTGCCTAGCGGGGGCATTGATACGCAGTATTTT; CDR3aa: CASSLLPSGGIDTQYF
abundance: -; d_gene: -; j_gene: TRBJ2-7; v_gene: TRBV6-5; CDR3nt: TGTGCCAGCAGCCCGTTTCGCCGGTCCTACGAGCAGTACTTC; CDR3aa: CASSPFRRSYEQYF
abundance: -; d_gene: TRBD2; j_gene: TRBJ2-7; v_gene: TRBV18; CDR3nt: TGTGCCAGCTCACCAGGCCTAGCGGGGGGCTACGAGCAGTACTTC; CDR3aa: CASSPGLAGGYEQYF
abundance: -; d_gene: -; j_gene: TRBJ2-5; v_gene: TRBV19; CDR3nt: TGTGCCAGTAGTATTGGGGTAGGGGGAGAGACCCAGTACTTC; CDR3aa: CASSIGVGGETQYF
abundance: -; d_gene: -; j_gene: TRBJ1-2; v_gene: TRBV7-9; CDR3nt: TGTGCCAGCAGCTATACAGGGAACAAAGGCTACACCTTC; CDR3aa: CASSYTGNKGYTF
abundance: -; d_gene: TRBD2; j_gene: TRBJ2-7; v_gene: TRBV6-1; CDR3nt: TGTGCCAGCAGACCAAGCGGGGGGAGGCCCTACGAGCAGTACTTC; CDR3aa: CASRPSGGRPYEQYF
abundance: -; d_gene: -; j_gene: TRBJ2-2; v_gene: TRBV6-1; CDR3nt: TGTGCCAACCGGCAGACAGAATACACCGGGGAGCTGTTTTTT; CDR3aa: CANRQTEYTGELFF
abundance: once; d_gene: -; j_gene: TRBJ2-3; v_gene: TRBV27; CDR3nt: TGTGCCAGCAGTTCCCCACGGGGGTTGGATACGCAGTATTTT; CDR3aa: CASSSPRGLDTQYF
abundance: -; d_gene: -; j_gene: TRBJ1-1; v_gene: TRBV5-1; CDR3nt: TGCGCCAGCAGCCCTAGCACAGGGATGGTGAACACTGAAGCTTTCTTT; CDR3aa: CASSPSTGMVNTEAFF